This T cell receptor beta chain was obtained from a study of blood T cell repertoires in COVID-19. Study background: COVID-19 samples from acute and convalescent phases originated in the United States, Italy and Spain. From T cells, B-cell-depleted T cells, or PBMCs came the material, which was cDNA or gDNA.

In Seattle, patients joined the study during active infection and were tracked longitudinally. This CDR3 comprises 15 residues. From germline, CDR1 is LNHDA and CDR2 SQIVND (reference sequence). V gave up 4 bases and J gave up 2 bases; unmatched junction bases: 4. Authors' methods: Reference gene primers were amplified, and this amplification served to estimate nucleated cell counts. Some clones are missing from TCRdb's copy, which holds only in-frame ones; the method was immunoSEQ multiplex PCR. V and J calls and clone size come straight from that table; D and trimming were deduced from the DNA. The sample comprises roughly 48,000 clones, 90% to 95% of which are singletons, and less than 1.2% rests with the top ten.

The rearrangement joins TRBV19 to TRBJ1-5; 8 bases line up with TRBD1. This TCR was sampled from a man in his sixties with COVID-19, enrolled during active disease. The sequencing sample was made of peripheral blood. For the CDR3, the DNA is TGTGCCAGTAGTAGGACAGGGTTGGGCAATCAGCCCCAGCATTTT. The encoded protein is CASSRTGLGNQPQHF.